This T cell receptor beta chain is drawn from a study of identical twins (dated by TCRdb to about 2016). For the study in its entirety: To test whether fetal clonotypes persist, the study used deep sequencing on TCR alpha and beta repertoires from monozygotic twins, unrelated adults of various ages, and cord blood. To rule out contamination, the twin experiments were replicated at different times with different library preparation protocols.

Libraries were made using 5' RACE. Sequencer: Illumina HiSeq 2000. Template switching added a universal primer binding site, and the final cDNA carried a unique molecular identifier that allowed TCR cDNA molecules to be counted accurately. Specific primers in the conserved constant-segment region were used to synthesize first-strand cDNA for the TCR alpha and beta chains. To control for contamination, every cDNA library was double barcoded, receiving both a SMART-Mk sample barcode and Illumina barcodes. TruSeq adapter sequences along with Illumina sample barcodes were introduced in two successive PCR steps. Sequencing of the TCR alpha and beta cDNA libraries was done on the Illumina HiSeq platform using custom primers. The original methods were these. Unique molecular identifiers were extracted from raw reads with MiGEC, and CDR3 positions were determined with MiXCR. Recombination models were inferred per individual with the repgenHMM and IGoR tools using an EM algorithm. Shared clonotypes were analyzed with the tcR package in R, and sharing was normalized by the product of cloneset sizes. To study raw recombination without the effects of thymic and clonal selection, out-of-frame nonproductive sequences were analyzed. The raw public data were reprocessed by TCRdb itself: fastp quality trimming at Q25, MiXCR clonotype calling, in-frame beta chains only. CDR3 protein duplicates are merged, each entry listing the most common genes and DNA. TCRdb, not the authors, supplied the V and J calls. The sample table contains 350,000 or so distinct CDR3 sequences; only one count was recorded for 7% to 9.5% of them. About 8.1% of the sample rests with the top ten.

The CDR3 has 15 amino acids, counting the end cysteine and phenylalanine. Just CDR3 DNA is preserved here, 45 bases in frame from base 1. CDR1 and CDR2 (SEHNR, FQNEAQ) derive from the germline V gene (reference sequence). At the junction V is shortened by 5 bases and J by 4 bases, with 15 bases in between. Only healthy Caucasian donors were included. Three unrelated non-twin adults were additionally sequenced: a male aged 18 to 29, a male aged 50 to 60 and a female aged 50 to 60. Using Miltenyi CD45RO+ enrichment and human naive T-cell isolation kits, memory (CD45RO+) and naive T cells were isolated from PBMC. Findings and caveats that apply to the study as a whole: Because the same donors could not be followed over many years, the conclusions depended on cross-sectional statistical analysis. A weaker excess of twin sharing was found in beta out-of-frame sequences because the signal-to-noise ratio was lowered by fewer shared sequences. Compared with coincidental sharing between unrelated individuals, out-of-frame TCR alpha sequences shared between twins showed an excess of sequences with low generation probability. In monozygotic twins, out-of-frame TCR alpha sharing was systematically underestimated by recombination models, although the models agreed with sharing between unrelated individuals. Zero-insertion analyses could be partly confounded by invariant T cells such as MAIT and iNKT, though diverse VJ usage argued against such confounding for most clonotypes. Abundant cord blood beta clonotypes carried fewer insertions; young adult naive repertoires showed a weaker similar trend, while memory repertoires showed none.

About this clonotype itself: Its target antigen remains unknown. Base qualities are not provided; no much larger clone lies one nucleotide away.

Specimen: naive T cells sorted from blood. Explained via the paper, the cell subset or site label denotes: cells isolated with a human naive T-cell isolation kit. This receptor was obtained from a woman in her forties or fifties in good health. The rearranged chain carries TRBV7-9 and TRBJ2-1; the D gene is not confidently resolved. The nucleotide sequence reads as follows: TGTGCCAGCAGCCTCCAAGGAATGGGGTACAATGAGCAGTTCTTC. This yields the protein CASSLQGMGYNEQFF.